This passage covers 24 T cell receptor beta chains from one sample sequenced in a study of T cells after yellow fever vaccination. One entry per CDR3 protein results from TCRdb running MiXCR on the 5' RACE reads. The sample contains approximately 300,000 distinct CDR3 sequences, roughly 6.8% of which appear only once. The sample in question was PBMCs, obtained 35 to 50 days after the first yellow fever vaccination. Every receptor here comes from a man between 18 and 35 years old who received the YFV17D yellow fever vaccine.

The chain joins TRBV29-1 to TRBJ2-3, with TRBD1 identical over 9 bases. The germline V gene has CDR1 SQVTM and CDR2 ANQGSEA. Trimming removed 4 bases from V and 2 bases from J; junction bases left unmatched: 4. The CDR3 has 14 residues. CDR3 sequence reads: CSVARQGVTDTQYF. In DNA form, the CDR3 reads TGCAGCGTTGCCCGACAGGGGGTCACAGATACGCAGTATTTT.

This clonotype was found a few times. The gene calls are TRBV29-1 and TRBJ1-1, with 8 bases lining up with TRBD1. J lost 8 bases, V lost 1 base, and 9 bases had no gene match. The germline CDR1 and CDR2 sequences are SQVTM and ANQGSEA. The CDR3 sequence is 14 residues long. The chain's CDR3 is CSVEARVQGAEAFF. CDR3 DNA sequence: TGCAGCGTTGAAGCCCGGGTGCAGGGGGCGGAAGCTTTCTTT.

This clonotype was found many times. This sequence joins TRBV7-9 and TRBJ2-1; D is undetermined. CDR3 length: 16 residues. Per germline, CDR1 SEHNR and CDR2 FQNEAQ (reference sequence). V was pared by 5 bases and J by 10 bases, with 24 bases between. The CDR3 loop is CASSPPPSLQIREQFF. The CDR3 coding sequence is TGTGCCAGCAGCCCGCCCCCGTCTCTCCAGATTCGGGAGCAGTTCTTC.

The sample holds many counts of this clonotype. This sequence joins TRBV6-2 or TRBV6-3 and TRBJ2-7; TRBD1 matches at 7 bases. The V gene end was trimmed by 0 bases and the J gene end by 6 bases; junction bases not matched to a gene: 8. This CDR3 comprises 15 residues. Germline CDR1 and CDR2: MNHEY and SVGEGT. The DNA of the CDR3 is TGTGCCAGCAGTTACTCCCCTAAAGGGGGCATCGAGCAGTACGTC. Amino acids: CASSYSPKGGIEQYV.

This clonotype showed up just a few times. The V and J genes are TRBV6-5 and TRBJ2-7; D is perhaps TRBD1 (6 bases). The V gene's germline CDR1 is MNHEY and CDR2 SVGAGI. Trimming removed 2 bases from V and 0 bases from J, with 11 bases in between. The CDR3 has 15 amino acids. The CDR3: CASSYQGHYSYEQYF. CDR3 nucleotides: TGTGCCAGCAGTTACCAGGGACACTACTCCTACGAGCAGTACTTC.

The chain uses TRBV21-1 and TRBJ2-7. TRBV21-1 is listed as a pseudogene. The CDR3 loop spans 17 amino acids. The CDR3 DNA reads as TGTGCCAGCAGCAAAGCGCTCTCAGCTGGAATCGCCTACGAGCAGTACGTC. Translated: CASSKALSAGIAYEQYV.

This clonotype was counted a few times. V usage is TRBV7-6 and J usage is TRBJ1-1; TRBD1 agrees at 9 bases. The CDR3 extends over 14 amino acids. V lost 6 bases, J lost 2 bases, and 4 bases stayed unmatched. Germline V gene sequence: CDR1 SGHVS, CDR2 FNYEAQ. CDR3: CASSRTGDNTEAFF. The DNA for the CDR3 is TGTGCCAGCAGTCGGACAGGGGATAACACTGAAGCTTTCTTT.

This clonotype came up once. This clone may be a read error of a much larger clone one base away. The chain carries TRBV5-1 and TRBJ1-2; D may be TRBD1 (6 bases). Looked up from germline, CDR1 is SGHRS and CDR2 is YFSETQ. Trimming removed 5 bases from V and 8 bases from J, with 28 bases in between. This CDR3 has 17 residues. The chain's CDR3 is CASSSGIRDKGTKGYTF. The CDR3 nucleotides read TGCGCCAGCAGTTCCGGGATCCGGGACAAGGGGACCAAGGGCTACACCTTC.

This clonotype has a count of ten or more. The chain uses TRBV29-1 and TRBJ2-7; perhaps TRBD2 as D (7 bases). CDR1 SQVTM and CDR2 ANQGSEA come from the germline V gene. V lost 6 bases to trimming and J lost 3 bases, with 12 bases between them. The CDR3 consists of 12 residues. In nucleotides, the CDR3 is TGCAGCGTAGGGCGGGGGCACTACGAGCAGTACTTC. Protein: CSVGRGHYEQYF.

The CDR3 reads CASSLALSSTDTQYF. The CDR3 DNA sequence: TGTGCCAGCAGCTTGGCACTGTCTAGCACAGATACGCAGTATTTT. This chain uses TRBV5-4 with TRBJ2-3; D is unclear. CDR1 is SGHNT and CDR2 is YYREEE in the germline V gene (reference sequence). CDR3 length: 15 residues. Trimming stripped 0 bases from V and 0 bases from J, with 8 bases between.

At least ten counts were recorded for this clonotype. V usage is TRBV19 and J usage is TRBJ2-1; D gene unclear. The V gene's germline CDR1 is LNHDA and CDR2 SQIVND (reference sequence). V gave up 1 base and J gave up 6 bases, with 7 bases separating them. The CDR3 is 13 residues long. CDR3 sequence: CASSIAQSNEQFF. CDR3 nucleotide sequence: TGTGCCAGTAGTATAGCGCAGTCCAATGAGCAGTTCTTC.

This clonotype has a handful of counts. This rearrangement joins TRBV12-3 or TRBV12-4 to TRBJ1-2; no clear D. The CDR3 length is 11 residues. Between the trimmed V and J ends, which lost 6 bases and 9 bases, there was a span of 11 bases. The CDR3, as DNA: TGTGCCAGCAGCCCCAAAAGGAGCTACACCTTC. This sequence encodes CASSPKRSYTF.

This chain's CDR3 is CASSPTRSGELFF. CDR3 DNA sequence: TGTGCCAGCAGCCCAACCCGATCCGGGGAGCTGTTTTTT. The V and J genes are TRBV7-3 and TRBJ2-2; no reliable D call. This CDR3 is built from 13 residues. CDR1 is SGHTA, CDR2 FQGTGA, per germline. V was clipped by 5 bases and J by 6 bases, with 10 bases between them. Complete variable domain (other parts from reference TRBV7-3 and TRBJ2-2): GAGVSQTPSNKVTEKGKYVELRCDPISGHTALYWYRQSLGQGPEFLIYFQGTGAADDSGLPNDRFFAVRPEGSVSTLKIQRTERGDSAVYLCASSPTRSGELFFGEGSRLTVL.

At least ten counts were recorded for this clonotype. This rearrangement joins TRBV3-1 to TRBJ2-1; TRBD2 agrees at 12 bases. This CDR3 comprises 15 residues. J was trimmed by 6 bases and V by 5 bases; bases with no gene match: 5. CDR1 and CDR2 from the germline V gene are LGHDT and YNNKEL (reference sequence). CDR3 loop: CASSLTSGGSNEQFF. The CDR3 DNA follows: TGTGCCAGCAGCTTAACTAGCGGGGGGTCCAATGAGCAGTTCTTC.

This chain connects TRBV18 to TRBJ2-5, with TRBD1 matching over 10 bases. This CDR3 region has 12 residues. The germline V gene encodes CDR1 KGHSH and CDR2 LQKENI. V shed 2 bases, J shed 13 bases, and the junction held 4 bases outside the gene matches. The CDR3 loop reads CASSPAGTGVYF. In DNA, the CDR3 is TGTGCCAGCTCACCAGCCGGGACAGGGGTGTACTTC.

In its sample, this clonotype was seen a few times. The rearrangement joins TRBV7-2 to TRBJ2-1, with D maybe TRBD1 (6 bases). V was trimmed by 5 bases and J by 7 bases, leaving 18 bases between them. Germline V CDR1 and CDR2: SGHTA, FQGNSA. The CDR3 covers 15 residues. CDR3: CASSRLGTFTNEQFF. In DNA form, the CDR3 reads TGTGCCAGCAGCCGTCTCGGGACATTTACGAATGAGCAGTTCTTC.

This clonotype appeared a few times. The J gene is TRBJ2-2, the V gene TRBV29-1; the D gene could be TRBD1 or TRBD2 (6 bases each). This CDR3 is 14 amino acids long. The germline V and J ends were trimmed by 4 bases and 7 bases, with 16 bases remaining between them. Germline values: CDR1 SQVTM, CDR2 ANQGSEA. This CDR3 reads CSVAPGGADGELFF. CDR3 bases: TGCAGCGTTGCACCCGGGGGCGCCGACGGGGAGCTGTTTTTT.

The chain is built from TRBV5-1 and TRBJ2-7, with D perhaps TRBD2 (6 bases). V was pared by 4 bases and J by 6 bases, with 14 bases between. The CDR3 is made up of 13 amino acids. The germline gives CDR1 SGHRS, CDR2 YFSETQ. The CDR3 bases are TGCGCCAGCAGCCCGGTGAGGGGACTCGAGCAGTACGTC. It specifies CASSPVRGLEQYV.

The chain combines TRBV5-4 with TRBJ1-5; D call uncertain. The CDR3 is 13 amino acids. Germline V gene sequence: CDR1 SGHNT, CDR2 YYREEE (reference sequence). Trimming took 4 bases from V and 7 from J, leaving 12 bases between them. CDR3 sequence reads: CASSASPAQPQHF. The CDR3 DNA sequence: TGTGCCAGCAGCGCCTCCCCCGCACAGCCCCAGCATTTT.

V is TRBV2 and J is TRBJ2-5; 13 bases align to TRBD2. The trim removed 6 bases at V and 5 bases at J, leaving 18 bases unmatched. The CDR3 consists of 19 residues. Germline CDR1 reads SNHLY; CDR2 reads FYNNEI. The CDR3 DNA sequence: TGTGCCAGCAGCTTGCCCGGACTAGCGGGGGTCCCTAGAGGGGAGACCCAGTACTTC. Protein: CASSLPGLAGVPRGETQYF.

V is TRBV6-2 or TRBV6-3 and J is TRBJ1-5; possibly TRBD1 for D (6 bases). Germline CDR1 and CDR2: MNHEY and SVGEGT. The CDR3 consists of 15 residues. Trimming shortened V by 0 bases and J by 6 bases, and 12 bases separated the two germline ends. The CDR3 DNA is TGTGCCAGCAGTTACTCAACAGGGACGGGTCAGCCCCAGCATTTT. This sequence encodes CASSYSTGTGQPQHF.

This clonotype was picked up a small number of times. J is TRBJ1-4 and V is TRBV9; unclear D gene. V dropped 0 bases and J dropped 2 bases, with 8 bases sitting between them. The germline CDR1 and CDR2 sequences are SGDLS and YYNGEE. This CDR3 is built from 15 residues. The CDR3 DNA is TGTGCCAGCAGCGTAGGTGGGAGGACTAATGAAAAACTGTTTTTT. This encodes CASSVGGRTNEKLFF.

This clonotype was seen repeatedly, ten times or more. DNA of the CDR3: TGCGCCAGCAGCCAAGAGAGCCACGGGGGCTACACCTTC. Translating it yields CASSQESHGGYTF. The chain links TRBV4-1 to TRBJ1-2; no firm D call. The CDR3 consists of 13 residues. Trimming took 0 bases from V and 8 from J, leaving 10 bases between them. Germline V gene data show CDR1 as MGHRA and CDR2 as YSYEKL.

This clonotype was observed a few times. This sequence joins TRBV9 and TRBJ2-3; D is ambiguous. Germline loops: CDR1 SGDLS, CDR2 YYNGEE. Trimming removed 0 bases at V and 1 base at J, with 9 bases between. The CDR3 length is 15 residues. The CDR3 protein is CASSVANSRTDTQYF. CDR3 sequence (DNA): TGTGCCAGCAGCGTAGCGAATTCTCGCACAGATACGCAGTATTTT.